This TCR beta chain was identified in a study of neurological immune-mediated disorders. This clonotype came up many times. Its antigen is currently unknown. General study points: None of the CDR3 amino acid sequences of expanded clones were shared across subjects, and this suggested private repertoires in all groups. Whereas HTLV-1-associated myelopathy showed the most TCR clonal expansion, multiple sclerosis showed the least, with levels below those of healthy controls.

V lost 5 bases and J lost 2, with 23 bases in between. Germline V lookup: CDR1 LNHNV, CDR2 YYDKDF (reference sequence). The CDR3 totals 18 residues. Synthesis of cDNA used 5'RACE (with 10-nucleotide random UMIs). MiXCR, run by TCRdb on the 5' RACE reads, gives a single entry per CDR3 protein. The profile shows tens of thousands of distinct CDR3 sequences, just over 5% of them singletons. The source of this sequence is a woman in her twenties or thirties with multiple sclerosis. This chain links TRBV15 with TRBJ2-3; tentative D call: TRBD1 (5 bases). The material sequenced was PBMCs. The CDR3 reads CATSPRAGPPLITDTQYF. CDR3 DNA: TGTGCCACCAGCCCCCGCGCAGGGCCACCCTTAATCACAGATACGCAGTATTTT.